The present entry profiles one T cell receptor (beta chain) with its context. Its specificity is not known. Whenever a sample was processed, at least 6 million PBMCs were isolated. This specimen comes from a study of blood T cells in healthy people across ages. Study-wide findings and caveats: Donor CMV status was unknown, possibly confounding expanded clonotype changes.

Germline-derived CDR1 and CDR2 are MNHEY and SVGAGI. Deletions cut 3 bases from V and 1 base from J, with 9 bases between. This CDR3 is 14 amino acids long. It was with a sample-barcoded 5' primer and a J-beta primer mix that a second PCR of about 6 to 12 cycles was run. Each cDNA molecule received a tag from a template-switch adaptor that had 12 random nucleotides. TCRdb fed the 5' RACE reads into MiXCR, producing one record per CDR3 protein. Of hundreds of thousands of distinct CDR3 sequences in the sample, around 34% were seen once. The sequencing input was blood. This clonotype was obtained from a man between 18 and 35 years old in good health. J is TRBJ1-1 and V is TRBV6-5; D unresolved. The CDR3 DNA follows: TGTGCCAGCAGTTATACGGCAGAGAACACTGAAGCTTTCTTT. Translation gives CASSYTAENTEAFF.